The 10 T cell receptor beta chains below come from one sample, sequenced in a study of T-cell reconstitution after alpha-beta-depleted transplantation in children. Library preparation (for TCRbeta) was performed with unique molecular identifiers. TCRdb reanalysed the PCR reads using MiXCR and keeps one entry per CDR3 protein. Found here are 490,000 or so distinct CDR3 sequences, around 13% of them singletons; the top ten hold under 7%. This specimen was PBMCs from the stem cell graft donor, taken from the stem cell graft. The receptors were sampled from a human donor who donated a stem cell graft to a child with combined immunodeficiency.

The V and J genes are TRBV5-1 and TRBJ2-5; D gene unclear. Looked up from germline, CDR1 is SGHRS and CDR2 is YFSETQ. V was cut by 8 bases and J by 0 bases, with 5 bases left in between. CDR3 length: 11 amino acids. In nucleotides, the CDR3 is TGCGCCAGTGGGGACCAAGAGACCCAGTACTTC. Protein: CASGDQETQYF.

A note on this clonotype: The final CDR3 position lacks the conserved phenylalanine or tryptophan, pointing to a likely read error. CDR3 coding DNA: TGCAGTGCTTCCGGGCCAAACGCTGAAGCTTTCCTT. This codes for CSASGPNAEAFL. This chain uses TRBV20-1 with TRBJ1-1, with unresolved D. The V end lost 5 bases, the J end lost 6 bases, and 13 bases lay between the germline ends. The CDR3 has 12 amino acids. Germline V gene sequence: CDR1 DFQATT, CDR2 SNEGSKA (reference sequence).

This clonotype was counted at least ten times. The J gene is TRBJ1-1, the V gene TRBV7-2, with a weak D call TRBD1 (5 bases). This CDR3 is 14 amino acids long. V shed 2 bases and J shed 0 bases, with 7 bases lying between them. Germline assignment: CDR1 SGHTA and CDR2 FQGNSA. CDR3 in amino acids: CASSLLGVNTEAFF. The CDR3, as DNA: TGTGCCAGCAGCTTATTGGGGGTGAACACTGAAGCTTTCTTT.

This clonotype showed up many times. The chain employs TRBV6-5 and TRBJ2-4; D is undetermined. CDR3 length: 14 residues. V shed 6 bases and J shed 7 bases, with 16 bases lying between them. Germline-derived CDR1 and CDR2 are MNHEY and SVGAGI. DNA for the CDR3: TGTGCCAGCAGGCCTAGTAGGAGCCCGAACATTCAGTACTTC. Translating gives CASRPSRSPNIQYF.

V and J are TRBV5-6 and TRBJ2-5; 9 bases fit TRBD2. The CDR3 sequence is 15 residues long. Germline V gives CDR1 SGHDT, CDR2 YYEEEE. V shed 3 bases, J shed 5 bases, and the junction held 8 bases outside the gene matches. CDR3 residues: CASSSPSGTRETQYF. DNA of the CDR3: TGTGCCAGCAGCTCCCCTAGCGGGACACGGGAGACCCAGTACTTC.

This clonotype turned up a few times. The V call is TRBV5-6, the J call TRBJ2-7; 7 bases map to TRBD2. Germline assignment: CDR1 SGHDT and CDR2 YYEEEE. After removal of 1 base from V and 2 bases from J, the junction contained 12 bases not matched to a gene. The CDR3 is made up of 17 amino acids. The CDR3 DNA is TGTGCCAGCAGCTTGTATCGAGATACCGGACTAGCCTACGAGCAGTACTTC. Translation gives CASSLYRDTGLAYEQYF.

This clonotype turned up a few times. The chain is built from TRBV29-1 and TRBJ2-7, with D perhaps TRBD1 (6 bases). CDR3 length: 12 residues. Trimming stripped 7 bases from V and 3 bases from J, with 13 bases between. The germline CDR1 and CDR2 sequences are SQVTM and ANQGSEA. CDR3 loop: CSAQDSYYEQYF. DNA for the CDR3: TGCAGCGCCCAGGACAGCTACTACGAGCAGTACTTC.

The CDR3 coding sequence is TGTGCCACCAGCAGAGCAGGGTTGGAGACCCAGTACTTC. The encoded protein is CATSRAGLETQYF. The J gene is TRBJ2-5, the V gene TRBV15; D might be TRBD1 (5 bases). This CDR3 spans 13 amino acids. Trimming shortened V by 1 base and J by 5 bases, and 8 bases separated the two germline ends. CDR1 LNHNV and CDR2 YYDKDF come from the germline V gene (reference sequence).

The chain is built from TRBV7-9 and TRBJ1-1; D perhaps matches TRBD1 (6 bases). CDR3 length: 13 residues. The ends were cut back, 4 bases at V and 5 bases at J, with 11 bases in the middle. Germline loops: CDR1 SEHNR, CDR2 FQNEAQ (reference sequence). The CDR3 loop is CASSSYRVTEAFF. The CDR3 region has the DNA TGTGCCAGCAGCTCGTACAGGGTTACTGAAGCTTTCTTT. Supplemented by reference TRBV7-9 and TRBJ1-1, the full variable domain reads DTGVSQNPRHKITKRGQNVTFRCDPISEHNRLYWYRQTLGQGPEFLTYFQNEAQLEKSRLLSDRFSAERPKGSFSTLEIQRTEQGDSAMYLCASSSYRVTEAFFGQGTRLTVV.

The chain links TRBV20-1 to TRBJ2-3, with a weak D call TRBD1 (5 bases). The CDR3 is 15 amino acids. Germline CDR1 is DFQATT and CDR2 is SNEGSKA (reference sequence). Trimming took off 0 bases at V and 1 base at J, with 11 bases between the two ends. The CDR3 reads CSARDFRVGTDTQYF. CDR3 DNA sequence: TGCAGTGCTAGAGATTTCAGGGTTGGCACAGATACGCAGTATTTT.